This T cell receptor (beta chain) was documented in a study of human T cells and chemical hapten exposure. With 4 bases clipped from V and 9 bases from J, the junction kept 10 bases outside the gene matches. The CDR3 length is 14 residues. Germline loops: CDR1 SGHRS, CDR2 YFSETQ. Separate cDNA molecules received unique molecular identifiers, which the library attached to them. Methods used by the authors: Sampled TCR counts reached a median of roughly 98,000 per sample, with values ranging from roughly 20,000 to 750,000. TCRdb ran MiXCR on the RACE reads and lists one entry per CDR3 protein. The V and J calls, along with clone size, are taken from TCRdb and not from the paper's own processing. Seen here are approximately 340,000 distinct CDR3 sequences, around 7% observed once, and the top ten hold around 8.2%. The sample's time point: patch test 1, 2 weeks after DPC sensitization. Stated treatment: therapeutic diphenylcyclopropenone sensitization with weekly scalp DPC.

The table lists this clonotype with many counts. This chain uses TRBV5-1 with TRBJ2-1, with 7 bases matching TRBD1. The sequencing here drew on whole blood, taken in connection with sensitization to the hapten diphenylcyclopropenone (DPC). The sequence came from a young woman with alopecia areata. Some clones in this sample may be carry-over from other donors' samples. In DNA form, the CDR3 reads TGCGCCAGCAGCCTAAGAGGACAGGACGCTGAGCAGTTCTTC. The encoded protein is CASSLRGQDAEQFF.